This TCR beta chain was recorded in a study of shared clonotypes between healthy human individuals. Generated by immunoSEQ multiplex PCR, the TCRdb table keeps only in-frame clones and is missing some. The sample holds hundreds of thousands of clones, around 79% seen once. The V gene lost 1 base and the J gene lost 0 bases, with 11 bases spanning the gap. CDR3 size: 16 residues. Germline loops: CDR1 SGDLS, CDR2 YYNGEE. Study results and limitations: Sampling covered blood only; tissue repertoires likely differ.

A few counts support this clone. The target antigen is unknown. Sequenced input: PBMCs. The receptor's source is a woman between 35 and 50 years old in good health. Some clones in this sample may be carry-over from other donors' samples. This sequence joins TRBV9 and TRBJ2-1; TRBD2 is a possible D gene (6 bases). The CDR3 bases are TGTGCCAGCAGCGTATCTGGCGGGAACTCCTACAATGAGCAGTTCTTC. Protein product: CASSVSGGNSYNEQFF.